These 22 T cell receptor beta chains were all obtained from the same sample, sequenced in a study of cytomegalovirus exposure and HLA in healthy donors. PCR primers comprised 60 Vbeta and 13 Jbeta primers. TCRdb's table, derived via immunoSEQ multiplex PCR, lists solely in-frame clones and lacks some. Altogether 150,000 to 200,000 clones are present, less than 80% being singletons, with the ten largest covering 2.5% to 3%. Sequencing was done on a sample of PBMCs. These TCRs come from a man between 35 and 55 years old in good health and CMV-seronegative.

The V gene is TRBV7-8, the J gene TRBJ1-2; unclear D gene. The CDR3 has 18 residues. Germline V lookup: CDR1 SGHVS, CDR2 FQNEAQ. V was clipped by 4 bases and J by 4 bases, with 25 bases between them. As DNA, the CDR3 is TGTGCCAGCAGCTCCACCGCAGCGGGGTCCCCTGAGCCCTATGGCTACACCTTC. Encoded protein: CASSSTAAGSPEPYGYTF.

The rearrangement uses TRBV19 and TRBJ2-3, with TRBD1 as a possible D gene (6 bases). Germline CDR1 and CDR2: LNHDA and SQIVND (reference sequence). CDR3 length equals 14 residues. Trimming pared 5 bases from V and 2 bases from J, leaving 11 bases between. In nucleotides, the CDR3 is TGTGCCAGTAGTGAACAGGGTCCCACAGATACGCAGTATTTT. Encoded protein: CASSEQGPTDTQYF. The whole variable domain, filled in from reference TRBV19 and TRBJ2-3, reads DGGITQSPKYLFRKEGQNVTLSCEQNLNHDAMYWYRQDPGQGLRLIYYSQIVNDFQKGDIAEGYSVSREKKESFPLTVTSAQKNPTAFYLCASSEQGPTDTQYFGPGTRLTVL.

There are a few counts of this clone. CDR3 in amino acids: CASSATGNTGELFF. The DNA for the CDR3 is TGCGCCAGCAGCGCAACAGGAAACACCGGGGAGCTGTTTTTT. The J gene is TRBJ2-2, the V gene TRBV5-1; D may be TRBD1 (5 bases). The germline V and J ends were trimmed by 4 bases and 2 bases, with 9 bases remaining between them. This CDR3 region has 14 residues. CDR1 SGHRS and CDR2 YFSETQ come from the germline V gene.

The J gene is TRBJ2-3, the V gene TRBV29-1; D is perhaps TRBD2 (6 bases). Trimming pared 3 bases from V and 6 bases from J, leaving 16 bases between. CDR1 is SQVTM, CDR2 ANQGSEA, per germline. This CDR3 contains 14 residues. The CDR3, as DNA: TGCAGCGTTGAGGGTCGCCGACTAGGTGATACGCAGTATTTT. Its protein is CSVEGRRLGDTQYF.

The V and J genes are TRBV9 and TRBJ2-7; TRBD1 is a possible D gene (5 bases). The CDR3 is 15 amino acids. Per the germline V gene, CDR1 is SGDLS and CDR2 is YYNGEE. The V end was cut by 0 bases, the J end by 1 base, with 11 bases between. The CDR3 loop reads CASSVAWGRSYEQYF. The CDR3 coding sequence is TGTGCCAGCAGCGTAGCTTGGGGCCGGTCCTACGAGCAGTACTTC.

The rearrangement links TRBV6-5 to TRBJ2-7, with 11 bases that match TRBD2. The V gene's germline CDR1 is MNHEY and CDR2 SVGAGI. The CDR3 is 16 residues long. Losses at the gene ends were 4 bases for V and 2 bases for J; bases not matched to a gene: 7. CDR3 sequence (DNA): TGTGCCAGCAGTTCCGACACTAGCGGGGGACCCTACGAGCAGTACTTC. Translation gives CASSSDTSGGPYEQYF.

This clone was seen just once. One junction end does not reproduce the germline sequence, and a read error may be involved. V usage is TRBV7-9 and J usage is TRBJ2-7; D is unclear. The length of the CDR3 is 12 residues. CDR1 and CDR2 (germline): SEHNR, FQNEAQ (reference sequence). The CDR3 sequence: CSSSSFSYEQYF. CDR3 nucleotide sequence: TGTTCCAGCAGCTCTTTTAGTTACGAGCAGTACTTC.

This chain uses TRBV7-3 with TRBJ2-3; 11 positions match TRBD2. The CDR3 sequence is 15 residues long. Germline V gene lookup returns CDR1 SGHTA and CDR2 FQGTGA. The ends lost 6 bases at V and 3 bases at J; junction bases unmatched: 5. In DNA form, the CDR3 reads TGTGCCAGCAGGGGTGCTAGCGGGAGGACAGATACGCAGTATTTT. This sequence encodes CASRGASGRTDTQYF.

The chain links TRBV6-5 to TRBJ1-1, with D possibly being TRBD1 (5 bases). Trimming took off 4 bases at V and 3 bases at J, with 18 bases between the two ends. The CDR3 length is 16 residues. Germline-derived CDR1 and CDR2 are MNHEY and SVGAGI. The CDR3 reads CASSSRRGPGDTEAFF. The DNA for the CDR3 is TGTGCCAGCAGTTCGCGTAGGGGCCCGGGGGACACTGAAGCTTTCTTT.

The chain recombines TRBV30 with TRBJ1-2; D may be TRBD1 (5 bases). The germline gives CDR1 GTSNPN, CDR2 SVGIG (reference sequence). CDR3 length: 13 residues. Trimming cost V 2 bases and J 8 bases, with 15 bases left between them. CDR3 sequence (DNA): TGTGCCTGGAGTTGGACCGGAGGGGACGGCTACACCTTC. Its translation is CAWSWTGGDGYTF.

This clone turned up a few times. The chain employs TRBV5-1 and TRBJ2-5; D perhaps matches TRBD1 (5 bases). The J call is uncertain, as TRBJ2-7 better fits the DNA end. Germline CDR1 SGHRS, CDR2 YFSETQ. There are 15 residues in the CDR3. CDR3: CASSLATGSSYEQYF. The CDR3 nucleotides read TGCGCCAGCAGCTTGGCCACAGGTAGCTCCTACGAGCAGTACTTC.

This clone was seen just once. V gene TRBV6-1 combines with J gene TRBJ2-3, with a tentative D call TRBD2 (6 bases). With 6 bases removed from V and 6 bases from J, the gap between germline ends came to 19 bases. Germline V gene data show CDR1 as MNHNS and CDR2 as SASEGT. The CDR3 is made up of 15 amino acids. This CDR3 is CASSRRAGGGDTQYF. As DNA, the CDR3 is TGTGCCAGCAGCCGAAGGGCTGGTGGAGGGGATACGCAGTATTTT.

The chain is built from TRBV7-3 and TRBJ2-3; D is unclear. CDR1 and CDR2 from the germline V gene are SGHTA and FQGTGA. Trimming took 1 base from V and 6 from J, leaving 8 bases between them. The CDR3 consists of 13 residues. The CDR3 loop is CASSLSVDDTQYF. The CDR3 DNA sequence: TGTGCCAGCAGCTTAAGCGTCGATGATACGCAGTATTTT. Variable domain in full (rest from reference TRBV7-3 and TRBJ2-3): GAGVSQTPSNKVTEKGKYVELRCDPISGHTALYWYRQSLGQGPEFLIYFQGTGAADDSGLPNDRFFAVRPEGSVSTLKIQRTERGDSAVYLCASSLSVDDTQYFGPGTRLTVL.

This clone was counted only a few times. The V call is TRBV7-9, the J call TRBJ2-3; 8 positions agree with TRBD2. The germline V gene encodes CDR1 SEHNR and CDR2 FQNEAQ (reference sequence). V gave up 2 bases and J gave up 4 bases; unmatched junction bases: 11. CDR3 length equals 17 residues. CDR3 DNA sequence: TGTGCCAGCAGCTTACTAGTACTAGCGGTGACTTCAGATACGCAGTATTTT. Translation: CASSLLVLAVTSDTQYF.

The gene calls are TRBV6-6 and TRBJ2-3; unclear D gene. Germline CDR1 is MNHNY and CDR2 is SVGAGI (reference sequence). The CDR3 covers 13 residues. The V gene lost 6 bases and the J gene lost 1 base, with 8 bases spanning the gap. The DNA for the CDR3 is TGTGCCAGCAGGGGCCAGGGCACAGATACGCAGTATTTT. Translating it yields CASRGQGTDTQYF.

V usage is TRBV6-5 and J usage is TRBJ1-1, with 7 bases that match TRBD1. The CDR3 consists of 15 residues. J lost 0 bases, V lost 4 bases, and 5 bases had no gene match. Germline lookup yields CDR1 MNHEY and CDR2 SVGAGI. Here the CDR3 DNA reads TGTGCCAGCAGTTCAATCAGGGGGATGAACACTGAAGCTTTCTTT. Translation gives CASSSIRGMNTEAFF.

This clone showed up just a few times. The chain uses TRBV10-1 and TRBJ2-3; 9 bases line up with TRBD2. Trimming removed 7 bases from V and 6 bases from J; junction bases left unmatched: 11. The length of the CDR3 is 15 residues. Germline CDR1 is WNHNN and CDR2 is SYGVQD (reference sequence). CDR3 nucleotide sequence: TGCGCCAGCACTAGACTAGCGGAGCCTGGGGATACGCAGTATTTT. This sequence encodes CASTRLAEPGDTQYF.

This clone was picked up a small number of times. V gene TRBV5-4 combines with J gene TRBJ1-1, with 11 bases aligning to TRBD1. CDR1 is SGHNT and CDR2 is YYREEE in the germline V gene (reference sequence). The CDR3 has 17 residues. V gave up 4 bases and J gave up 3 bases; unmatched junction bases: 11. The CDR3 nucleotides read TGTGCCAGCAGCCCGGCGGGACAGGGGGTTTTATACACTGAAGCTTTCTTT. Encoded protein: CASSPAGQGVLYTEAFF.

In DNA form, the CDR3 reads TGTGCCATCAGTGAGGAGGGGGGGTCGGGCTACACCTTC. It is translated as CAISEEGGSGYTF. The rearrangement joins TRBV10-3 to TRBJ1-2, with D possibly being TRBD1 (6 bases). The CDR3 sequence is 13 residues long. The V and J ends lost 2 bases and 8 bases respectively, with 12 bases between them. Germline V gene sequence: CDR1 ENHRY, CDR2 SYGVKD.

This clone appeared a few times. The chain is built from TRBV5-8 and TRBJ2-3; 13 bases agree with TRBD2. This CDR3 is 16 amino acids long. CDR1 and CDR2 (germline): SGHTS, YDEGEE. After removal of 0 bases from V and 4 bases from J, the junction contained 2 bases not matched to a gene. In nucleotides, the CDR3 is TGTGCCAGCAGCTTGGTACTAGCGGGAGGGGCAGATACGCAGTATTTT. Its protein product is CASSLVLAGGADTQYF. Combining the CDR3 with reference TRBV5-8 and TRBJ2-3 gives the whole variable domain EAGVTQSPTHLIKTRGQQATLRCSPISGHTSVYWYQQALGLGLQFLLWYDEGEERNRGNFPPRFSGRQFPNYSSELNVNALELEDSALYLCASSLVLAGGADTQYFGPGTRLTVL.

The gene calls are TRBV29-1 and TRBJ2-3; the D gene is possibly TRBD2 (7 bases). The CDR3 is 14 residues long. V was cut by 3 bases and J by 4 bases, with 14 bases left in between. Germline-derived CDR1 and CDR2 are SQVTM and ANQGSEA. The CDR3 loop reads CSVDWGGAPDTQYF. The DNA for the CDR3 is TGCAGCGTTGATTGGGGGGGGGCCCCAGATACGCAGTATTTT.

The chain is built from TRBV27 and TRBJ2-1, with 8 bases that match TRBD1. The V gene's germline CDR1 is MNHEY and CDR2 SMNVEV (reference sequence). J gave up 7 bases and V 7 bases, and 18 bases lay outside the gene matches. The CDR3 has 17 residues. CDR3 nucleotides: TGTGCCAGCATCAAATTAGCCGGGACAGGAAGATCTAATGAGCAGTTCTTC. Its protein is CASIKLAGTGRSNEQFF.